The rows below give T cell receptor beta chains drawn from one sample of a study of cytomegalovirus exposure and HLA in healthy donors. Repertoires were generated with immunoSEQ multiplex PCR, while TCRdb's copy carries only in-frame clones and drops some. The sample includes around 120,000 clones, roughly 80% of them seen just once. Material: PBMCs. The receptors derive from a woman in her forties in good health and CMV-seronegative. Both conserved end residues are part of each CDR3. A D gene is named only where the DNA matches it firmly. The size entry is marked missing in some rows and otherwise reads once, few, many or a size class.

size,V,D,J,CDR3,DNA
.,TRBV15,.,TRBJ2-7,CATSRETIRAYEQYF,TGTGCCACCAGCAGAGAGACTATCAGAGCCTACGAGCAGTACTTC
.,TRBV18,TRBD2,TRBJ2-1,CASSPGGRAAEQFF,TGTGCCAGCTCCCCCGGGGGGAGGGCAGCGGAGCAGTTCTTC
.,TRBV7-2,TRBD1,TRBJ2-7,CASSLRQGPYEQYF,TGTGCCAGCAGCCTCCGACAGGGTCCCTACGAGCAGTACTTC
.,TRBV6-5,TRBD1,TRBJ1-1,CASSYTTGPEAFF,TGTGCCAGCAGTTACACGACAGGGCCTGAAGCTTTCTTT
once,TRBV5-1,.,TRBJ1-1,CASSLATAHNTEAFF,TGCGCCAGCAGCTTGGCTACAGCCCATAACACTGAAGCTTTCTTT
.,TRBV4-1,.,TRBJ1-1,CASSQERDTEAFF,TGCGCCAGCAGCCAAGAGCGTGATACTGAAGCTTTCTTT
.,TRBV6-6,.,TRBJ2-7,CASSYETGSFYEQYF,TGTGCCAGCAGTTACGAGACAGGATCATTCTACGAGCAGTACTTC
.,TRBV7-8,.,TRBJ2-7,CASSLAWQGNEQYF,TGTGCCAGCAGCTTAGCGTGGCAGGGTAACGAGCAGTACTTC
once,TRBV6-6,.,TRBJ1-3,CASSYHRVSGNTIYF,TGTGCCAGCAGTTATCACAGGGTTTCTGGAAACACCATATATTTT
.,TRBV19,TRBD1,TRBJ1-5,CASNPGTGGNQPQHF,TGTGCCAGTAATCCCGGGACAGGGGGGAATCAGCCCCAGCATTTT
once,TRBV7-9,.,TRBJ2-7,CASSQGSYEQYF,TGTGCCAGCAGCCAGGGTAGCTACGAGCAGTACTTC
.,TRBV7-2,.,TRBJ2-1,CASSPGGAWGEQFF,TGTGCCAGCAGCCCTGGAGGGGCGTGGGGTGAGCAGTTCTTC
.,TRBV7-8,TRBD2,TRBJ2-7,CASSDLPGLAGDPFYEQYF,TGTGCCAGCAGCGATCTACCGGGACTAGCGGGGGACCCATTCTACGAGCAGTACTTC
once,TRBV18,.,TRBJ1-5,CASSPESGNQPQHF,TGTGCCAGCTCACCAGAGTCGGGGAATCAGCCCCAGCATTTT